These 22 T cell receptor beta chains were all obtained from the same sample, sequenced in a study of cytomegalovirus exposure and HLA in healthy donors (dated by TCRdb to 2015 to 2018). Library method: the immunoSEQ multiplex PCR assay. TCRdb limited this immuneACCESS table to in-frame rearrangements with V and J called. A share of clones is missing; checked studies link under half to unresolved V genes, and the rest is unexplained. Recorded for this sample are 200,000 or so clones; roughly 85% of them occurred a single time. The biggest ten clones account for roughly 5.5% of the sample. Input material: PBMCs. These receptors originate from a woman between 18 and 29 years old in good health and CMV-seronegative.

V and J are TRBV5-8 and TRBJ1-1, with D possibly matching TRBD1 (5 bases). The CDR3 runs to 16 residues. Germline values: CDR1 SGHTS, CDR2 YDEGEE. V lost 4 bases and J lost 2, with 18 bases in between. The CDR3 DNA reads as TGTGCCAGCAGCCCATATTGGGGGACGGGAAACACTGAAGCTTTCTTT. Its protein is CASSPYWGTGNTEAFF.

As DNA, the CDR3 is TGTGCCAGCAGCCAGTACGCGGGGGGAAGCAATCAGCCCCAGCATTTT. Translation: CASSQYAGGSNQPQHF. The rearrangement uses TRBV4-2 and TRBJ1-5, with D perhaps TRBD1 (5 bases). This CDR3 has 16 residues. Germline CDR1 LGHNA, CDR2 YNFKEQ. The ends were cut back, 3 bases at V and 1 base at J, with 13 bases in the middle.

The J gene is TRBJ2-2, the V gene TRBV12-5; unclear D gene. CDR3 length equals 15 residues. In germline, CDR1 is LGHNT, CDR2 FRNRAP. Deletions cut 1 base from V and 6 bases from J, with 12 bases between. The CDR3 DNA follows: TGTGCTAGTGGTTTGGGCAGCACTAATCCCGGGGAGCTGTTTTTT. Amino acid sequence: CASGLGSTNPGELFF.

This clone has only one observation. The V call is TRBV19, the J call TRBJ2-7; D gene unclear. The CDR3 loop spans 15 amino acids. V lost 3 bases and J 4 bases, leaving 16 bases between the germline ends. Germline-derived CDR1 and CDR2 are LNHDA and SQIVND (reference sequence). CDR3 sequence: CASSIGPQKYYEQYF. CDR3 sequence (DNA): TGTGCCAGTAGTATTGGGCCCCAAAAGTATTACGAGCAGTACTTC. Full variable domain (rest looked up from reference TRBV19 and TRBJ2-7): DGGITQSPKYLFRKEGQNVTLSCEQNLNHDAMYWYRQDPGQGLRLIYYSQIVNDFQKGDIAEGYSVSREKKESFPLTVTSAQKNPTAFYLCASSIGPQKYYEQYFGPGTRLTVT.

V and J are TRBV27 and TRBJ2-1; 10 bases match TRBD2. CDR3 size: 20 residues. V shed 4 bases, J shed 1 base, and the junction held 16 bases outside the gene matches. The germline V gene has CDR1 MNHEY and CDR2 SMNVEV (reference sequence). CDR3 coding DNA: TGTGCCAGCAGTTCCTCTGCTCCGGGACTAGCGACGAGGTCCTACAATGAGCAGTTCTTC. Translation gives CASSSSAPGLATRSYNEQFF.

The rearrangement uses TRBV2 and TRBJ1-2; a weak D match, TRBD1 (6 bases). In germline, CDR1 is SNHLY, CDR2 FYNNEI. The V gene lost 6 bases and the J gene lost 4 bases, with 12 bases spanning the gap. The CDR3 spans 13 residues. The CDR3 is CASRDSFIYGYTF. For the CDR3, the DNA is TGTGCCAGCAGGGACAGTTTTATCTATGGCTACACCTTC.

The V call is TRBV5-6, the J call TRBJ1-1, with 8 bases lining up with TRBD1. V lost 4 bases, J lost 5 bases, and 10 bases stayed unmatched. The CDR3 totals 15 residues. Germline CDR1 SGHDT, CDR2 YYEEEE. CDR3 protein: CASSPGQGGSTEAFF. CDR3 in DNA: TGTGCCAGCAGCCCCGGACAGGGCGGATCGACTGAAGCTTTCTTT.

The V call is TRBV7-9, the J call TRBJ1-2; 11 bases fit TRBD1. CDR3 length: 16 amino acids. Germline lookup yields CDR1 SEHNR and CDR2 FQNEAQ (reference sequence). Trimming at V came to 2 bases and at J to 4 bases, leaving 6 bases not matched to a gene. CDR3: CASSLKVGTGGYGYTF. The CDR3 DNA reads as TGTGCCAGCAGCTTAAAGGTCGGGACAGGGGGCTATGGCTACACCTTC.

The V gene is TRBV30, the J gene TRBJ1-2; 7 bases map to TRBD1. V lost 4 bases, J lost 7 bases, and 6 bases stayed unmatched. CDR3 length: 12 residues. The germline V gene encodes CDR1 GTSNPN and CDR2 SVGIG (reference sequence). In nucleotides, the CDR3 is TGTGCCTGGACAGGGGGGGCGCGTGGCTACACCTTC. Residues: CAWTGGARGYTF.

The chain carries TRBV6-5 and TRBJ2-1, with 9 bases lining up with TRBD1. This CDR3 is built from 14 residues. With 9 bases clipped from V and 3 bases from J, the junction kept 6 bases outside the gene matches. CDR1 is MNHEY, CDR2 SVGAGI, per germline. CDR3 DNA: TGTGCCAGTGGTAGGGACAGGGTCTACAATGAGCAGTTCTTC. Translating gives CASGRDRVYNEQFF.

The chain combines TRBV28 with TRBJ1-4; no clear D gene. The CDR3 is 11 residues long. The V gene lost 5 bases and the J gene lost 5 bases, with 3 bases spanning the gap. Germline CDR1 is MDHEN and CDR2 is SYDVKM. Here the CDR3 DNA reads TGTGCCAGCAGTAGCAATGAAAAACTGTTTTTT. It specifies CASSSNEKLFF.

The chain has TRBV27 and TRBJ1-5; the D gene is possibly TRBD1 (5 bases). With 5 bases removed from V and 2 bases from J, the gap between germline ends came to 7 bases. Germline V lookup: CDR1 MNHEY, CDR2 SMNVEV (reference sequence). The CDR3 runs to 13 residues. The CDR3 sequence: CASSTRGNQPQHF. In nucleotides, the CDR3 is TGTGCCAGCAGTACCAGGGGCAATCAGCCCCAGCATTTT.

This clone was observed once. The genes are TRBV29-1 and TRBJ2-1; 12 nucleotides agree with TRBD2. CDR3 size: 15 residues. Looked up from germline, CDR1 is SQVTM and CDR2 is ANQGSEA. The V and J ends lost 0 bases and 7 bases, in that order; junction bases with no gene match: 4. The CDR3 loop is CSVEDLTSGRNEQFF. Here the CDR3 DNA reads TGCAGCGTTGAAGATCTGACTAGCGGGAGAAATGAGCAGTTCTTC.

This CDR3 reads CASRGRLAGGPGELFF. The CDR3 DNA reads as TGTGCCAGCAGGGGAAGACTAGCGGGAGGGCCCGGGGAGCTGTTTTTT. The chain is built from TRBV27 and TRBJ2-2, with TRBD2 matching 14 bases. The V gene's germline CDR1 is MNHEY and CDR2 SMNVEV (reference sequence). The V gene end was trimmed by 6 bases and the J gene end by 6 bases; junction bases not matched to a gene: 6. This CDR3 has 16 residues.

V and J are TRBV5-1 and TRBJ2-1, with D possibly matching TRBD2 (6 bases). The CDR3 runs 17 residues. Germline CDR1 is SGHRS and CDR2 is YFSETQ. V was cut by 0 bases and J by 2 bases, with 15 bases left in between. The CDR3, as DNA: TGCGCCAGCAGCTTGGTGGGGGGTCAGGGAGCCTACAATGAGCAGTTCTTC. This codes for CASSLVGGQGAYNEQFF.

V usage is TRBV19 and J usage is TRBJ1-5; TRBD1 aligns across 9 bases. This CDR3 region has 16 residues. Germline CDR1 reads LNHDA; CDR2 reads SQIVND (reference sequence). V was pared by 8 bases and J by 1 base, with 9 bases of the junction left unmatched. The CDR3 DNA reads as TGTGCCAGTGGAAAACAGGGGGCGCGCAGCAATCAGCCCCAGCATTTT. It is translated as CASGKQGARSNQPQHF.

This clone was detected a few times. V usage is TRBV7-9 and J usage is TRBJ2-7; D is unclear. V lost 3 bases to trimming and J lost 6 bases, with 9 bases between them. The CDR3 contains 12 residues. Germline values: CDR1 SEHNR, CDR2 FQNEAQ (reference sequence). The CDR3 is CASSFSHTEQYF. The CDR3 region has the DNA TGTGCCAGCAGCTTCTCCCACACCGAGCAGTACTTC. Complete variable domain (other parts from reference TRBV7-9 and TRBJ2-7): DTGVSQNPRHKITKRGQNVTFRCDPISEHNRLYWYRQTLGQGPEFLTYFQNEAQLEKSRLLSDRFSAERPKGSFSTLEIQRTEQGDSAMYLCASSFSHTEQYFGPGTRLTVT.

This clone came up a few times. The rearrangement uses TRBV2 and TRBJ1-2; D may be TRBD1 (5 bases). This CDR3 comprises 13 residues. Germline V gene sequence: CDR1 SNHLY, CDR2 FYNNEI. V was shortened by 5 bases and J by 4 bases, with 11 bases between the two germline ends. Written as DNA, the CDR3 is TGTGCCAGCAGTAAGGGACGGAGCTATGGCTACACCTTC. Protein sequence: CASSKGRSYGYTF. The entire variable domain, with the rest obtained from reference TRBV2 and TRBJ1-2, is as follows: EPEVTQTPSHQVTQMGQEVILRCVPISNHLYFYWYRQILGQKVEFLVSFYNNEISEKSEIFDDQFSVERPDGSNFTLKIRSTKLEDSAMYFCASSKGRSYGYTFGSGTRLTVV.

V and J are TRBV2 and TRBJ2-1; D possibly uses TRBD1 or TRBD2 (5 bases each). The V end was cut by 3 bases, the J end by 6 bases, with 15 bases between. The germline V gene encodes CDR1 SNHLY and CDR2 FYNNEI. CDR3 size: 15 residues. The CDR3 DNA sequence: TGTGCCAGCAGTGACTTGGTTTCTGGGGGCAATGAGCAGTTCTTC. Protein product: CASSDLVSGGNEQFF. The full variable domain, with the rest looked up from reference TRBV2 and TRBJ2-1, is EPEVTQTPSHQVTQMGQEVILRCVPISNHLYFYWYRQILGQKVEFLVSFYNNEISEKSEIFDDQFSVERPDGSNFTLKIRSTKLEDSAMYFCASSDLVSGGNEQFFGPGTRLTVL.

The chain links TRBV18 to TRBJ2-1; TRBD2 matches at 8 bases. The CDR3 contains 15 residues. Germline V CDR1 and CDR2: KGHSH, LQKENI. Unmatched junction bases numbered 2, after V lost 4 bases and J lost 0 bases. CDR3 protein: CASSRLASSYNEQFF. DNA for the CDR3: TGTGCCAGCTCACGACTAGCGAGCTCCTACAATGAGCAGTTCTTC. The variable domain in full, with the rest retrieved from reference TRBV18 and TRBJ2-1, is NAGVMQNPRHLVRRRGQEARLRCSPMKGHSHVYWYRQLPEEGLKFMVYLQKENIIDESGMPKERFSAEFPKEGPSILRIQQVVRGDSAAYFCASSRLASSYNEQFFGPGTRLTVL.

The chain couples TRBV30 to TRBJ2-3, with 7 bases fitting TRBD2. Germline V gene lookup returns CDR1 GTSNPN and CDR2 SVGIG (reference sequence). V shed 0 bases, J shed 0 bases, and the junction held 0 bases outside the gene matches. CDR3 length: 14 residues. The DNA for the CDR3 is TGTGCCTGGAGTGTCGGGGGGAGCACAGATACGCAGTATTTT. It is translated as CAWSVGGSTDTQYF.

CDR3 DNA sequence: TGTGCCAGCAGCTTAGGGACAGGGTTGAATGAAAAACTGTTTTTT. Translating gives CASSLGTGLNEKLFF. V usage is TRBV13 and J usage is TRBJ1-4, with 7 bases lining up with TRBD1. The V segment lost 0 bases and the J segment 5 bases; nucleotides outside the gene matches: 3. CDR3 size: 15 residues. Germline assignment: CDR1 PRHDT and CDR2 FYEKMQ (reference sequence).